Sequencing of this T cell receptor (beta chain) was carried out in a study of monozygotic twins with cystic fibrosis. Study-wide findings and caveats: Monozygotic CF twins shared more identical nucleotide clonotypes than unrelated patients. J usage was most co-twin-similar in 8 of 16 pairs, V in 13. No link emerged between shared CDR3 counts and age, concordance or severity.

A note on this clone: What it binds is unknown.

Sequenced by immunoSEQ multiplex PCR; TCRdb stores in-frame clones only, minus some. The table lists roughly 25,000 clones, roughly 97% of them singletons. There are 14 residues in the CDR3. The germline V gene has CDR1 SGHRS and CDR2 YFSETQ. The junction had 2 bases not matched to a gene; V was cut back by 0 bases and J by 4 bases. This receptor was identified in a girl aged 2-9 years with cystic fibrosis. V usage is TRBV5-1 and J usage is TRBJ1-1; 8 bases align to TRBD1. The sequenced sample was blood. CDR3 DNA sequence: TGCGCCAGCAGCTTGGGACAGGGGAGCACTGAAGCTTTCTTT. It codes for CASSLGQGSTEAFF.